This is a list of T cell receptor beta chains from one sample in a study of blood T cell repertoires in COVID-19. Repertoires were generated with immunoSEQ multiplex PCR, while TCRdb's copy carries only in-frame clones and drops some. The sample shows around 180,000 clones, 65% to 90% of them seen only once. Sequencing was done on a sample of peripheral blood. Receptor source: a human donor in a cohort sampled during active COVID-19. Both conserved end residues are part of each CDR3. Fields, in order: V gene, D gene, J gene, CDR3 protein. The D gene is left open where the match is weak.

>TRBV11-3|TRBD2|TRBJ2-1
CASSPSGAEQFF
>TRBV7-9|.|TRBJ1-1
CASSLDRVNTEAFF
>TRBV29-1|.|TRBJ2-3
CSVVEGTDTQYF
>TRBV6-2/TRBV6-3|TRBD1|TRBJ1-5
CASSLDRDRGSLSNQPQHF
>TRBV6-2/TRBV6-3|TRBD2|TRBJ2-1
CASSYFGTSGSLMFF
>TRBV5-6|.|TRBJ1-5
CASSLWALNSNQPQHF
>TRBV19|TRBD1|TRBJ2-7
CASRSTDREFEQYF
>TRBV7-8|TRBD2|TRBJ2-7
CASSPRLAPYEQYF
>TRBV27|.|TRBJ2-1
CASSLRQGRSYNEQFF
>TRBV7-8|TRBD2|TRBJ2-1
CASSPGTSGGLAYNEQFF
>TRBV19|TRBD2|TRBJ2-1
CASSIGLAGEGEQFF
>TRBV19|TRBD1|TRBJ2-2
CASILGTDRHTGELFF
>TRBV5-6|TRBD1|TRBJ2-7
CASSLRQGADEQYF
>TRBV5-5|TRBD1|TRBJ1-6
CASSPRHTGGSSPLHF
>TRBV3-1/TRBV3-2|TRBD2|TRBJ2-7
CASSPPAGGNEQYF
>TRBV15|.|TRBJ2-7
CATREGGAYEQYF
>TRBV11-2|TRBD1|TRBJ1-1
CASSLGDRGGEAFF
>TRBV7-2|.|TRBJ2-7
CASSPHPQQGRYEQYF
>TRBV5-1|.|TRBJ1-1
CASSWRGSDTEAFF
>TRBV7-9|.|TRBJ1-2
CASSLGTDLYGYTF
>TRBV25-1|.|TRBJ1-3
CASSEFDRNGNTIYF
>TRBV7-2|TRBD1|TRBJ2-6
CASSPPGQGAGANVLTF
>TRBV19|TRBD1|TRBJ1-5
CASSIVPGQGYQPQHF
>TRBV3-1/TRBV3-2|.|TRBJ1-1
CASSQEGGTTEAFF
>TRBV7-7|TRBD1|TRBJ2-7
CASSLAGTGFDEQYF
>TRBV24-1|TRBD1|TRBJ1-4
CATSDAGTGNEKLFF
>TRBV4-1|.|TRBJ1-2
CASSQENNNYGYTF
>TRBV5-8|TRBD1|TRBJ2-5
CASSFVDRSETQYF
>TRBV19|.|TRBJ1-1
CASNPTRQRGFAFF
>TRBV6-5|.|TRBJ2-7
CASRDTDTYYEQYF
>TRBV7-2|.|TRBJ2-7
CASSSTSDNYEQYF
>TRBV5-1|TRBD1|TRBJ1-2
CASSLAGGADGYTF
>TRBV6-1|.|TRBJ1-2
CASSEVRQQGLRYGYTF
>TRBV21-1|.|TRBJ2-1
CASRIRDRGYNEQFF
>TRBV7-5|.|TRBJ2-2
CVRSSIGTERGCGELFF